These 28 T cell receptor beta chains were all obtained from the same sample, sequenced in a study of blood T cell repertoires in COVID-19 (dated by TCRdb to 2018 to 2021). The method behind the library was the immunoSEQ multiplex PCR assay. This is the immuneACCESS table as TCRdb keeps it, with only in-frame sequences that have V and J called. A part of the clones is gone; compared with another copy, unresolved V genes explain less than half, and the rest is unexplained. Present in this sample are more than 200,000 clones, 65% to 90% of which were seen just once. The top ten hold 1.4% of the sample. Sequenced input: peripheral blood. The receptors come from a woman in her 40s who had recovered from COVID-19.

This chain links TRBV28 with TRBJ1-5; TRBD1 matches 9 bases. Unmatched junction bases numbered 5, after V lost 1 base and J lost 7 bases. The V gene's germline CDR1 is MDHEN and CDR2 SYDVKM. CDR3 length: 15 amino acids. The CDR3 DNA reads TGTGCCAGCAGTTTATTTGGGACAGGGAGGCAGCCCCAGCATTTT. It specifies CASSLFGTGRQPQHF. The complete variable domain, with remaining parts taken from reference TRBV28 and TRBJ1-5, reads DVKVTQSSRYLVKRTGEKVFLECVQDMDHENMFWYRQDPGLGLRLIYFSYDVKMKEKGDIPEGYSVSREKKERFSLILESASTNQTSMYLCASSLFGTGRQPQHFGDGTRLSIL.

The chain employs TRBV2 and TRBJ2-2, with 7 bases fitting TRBD2. Germline values: CDR1 SNHLY, CDR2 FYNNEI. The CDR3 is 14 residues long. V shed 5 bases, J shed 4 bases, and the junction held 4 bases outside the gene matches. CDR3 DNA: TGTGCCAGCAGTCGGACTAGGCCCACCGGGGAGCTGTTTTTT. Translation: CASSRTRPTGELFF. The full variable domain, in which reference TRBV2 and TRBJ2-2 provide the parts outside the CDR3, is EPEVTQTPSHQVTQMGQEVILRCVPISNHLYFYWYRQILGQKVEFLVSFYNNEISEKSEIFDDQFSVERPDGSNFTLKIRSTKLEDSAMYFCASSRTRPTGELFFGEGSRLTVL.

The rearrangement uses TRBV28 and TRBJ1-5; D unresolved. Germline V gene data show CDR1 as MDHEN and CDR2 as SYDVKM. This CDR3 is built from 12 residues. The V and J ends lost 3 bases and 4 bases respectively, with 4 bases between them. The CDR3 nucleotides are TGTGCCAGCAGTTTTCAGAATCAGCCCCAGCATTTT. Encoded protein: CASSFQNQPQHF.

V and J are TRBV24-1 and TRBJ2-5; tentatively, D is TRBD1 (5 bases). Trimming left V 4 bases short and J 3 bases short, with 8 bases between. CDR1 KGHDR and CDR2 SFDVKD come from the germline V gene. The CDR3 is made up of 13 amino acids. The CDR3 sequence is CATSDLREETQYF. CDR3 bases: TGTGCCACCAGTGACCTCAGGGAAGAGACCCAGTACTTC.

The CDR3 is CASRPDRARGSYNSPLHF. In DNA form, the CDR3 reads TGTGCCAGCAGACCAGACAGGGCCCGTGGCTCCTATAATTCACCCCTCCACTTT. This chain uses TRBV7-2 with TRBJ1-6; TRBD1 aligns across 7 bases. The CDR3 has 18 residues. From germline, CDR1 is SGHTA and CDR2 FQGNSA. Trimming took 6 bases from V and 0 from J; bases not matched to a gene: 11.

The rearrangement uses TRBV6-5 and TRBJ2-7; possible D gene TRBD1, 6 bases. Between the trimmed V and J ends, which lost 6 bases and 3 bases, there was a span of 15 bases. The CDR3 totals 14 residues. Germline loops: CDR1 MNHEY, CDR2 SVGAGI. DNA of the CDR3: TGTGCCAGCAGCCATCCAGGGGACGACTACGAGCAGTACTTC. Translated: CASSHPGDDYEQYF.

The J gene is TRBJ2-3, the V gene TRBV5-1; TRBD2 aligns across 14 bases. CDR3 length: 17 amino acids. Germline values: CDR1 SGHRS, CDR2 YFSETQ. V lost 2 bases, J lost 4 bases, and 6 bases stayed unmatched. The CDR3 spells CASSFGLAGGLADTQYF. The CDR3 DNA is TGCGCCAGCAGCTTCGGACTAGCGGGGGGCCTGGCAGATACGCAGTATTTT.

The rearrangement links TRBV19 to TRBJ2-3; D uncertain. Germline-derived CDR1 and CDR2 are LNHDA and SQIVND (reference sequence). CDR3 length: 12 residues. Between the trimmed V and J ends, which lost 5 bases and 5 bases, there was a span of 8 bases. The CDR3 sequence is CASSPSKDTQYF. The DNA of the CDR3 is TGTGCCAGTAGTCCCTCTAAAGATACGCAGTATTTT.

This chain connects TRBV18 to TRBJ1-1; weak D call: TRBD1 (6 bases). V was clipped by 1 base and J by 6 bases, with 9 bases between them. This CDR3 has 13 residues. Germline CDR1 and CDR2: KGHSH and LQKENI. The CDR3 reads CASSPRDTSEAFF. Written as DNA, the CDR3 is TGTGCCAGCTCACCACGGGACACGTCTGAAGCTTTCTTT.

The chain has TRBV7-9 and TRBJ1-6, with 8 nucleotides matching TRBD1. Unmatched junction bases numbered 1, after V lost 1 base and J lost 5 bases. Germline values: CDR1 SEHNR, CDR2 FQNEAQ (reference sequence). The CDR3 spans 15 residues. The CDR3 spells CASSLGDRNNSPLHF. Here the CDR3 DNA reads TGTGCCAGCAGCTTAGGGGACAGGAATAATTCACCCCTCCACTTT.

V gene TRBV25-1 combines with J gene TRBJ1-6; 9 bases are a match to TRBD1. J lost 7 bases, V lost 3 bases, and 1 base had no gene match. Germline loops: CDR1 MGHDK, CDR2 SYGVNS. The CDR3 covers 14 residues. DNA for the CDR3: TGTGCCAGCAGTGACGACAGGGGGAATTCACCCCTCCACTTT. Residues: CASSDDRGNSPLHF.

This chain joins TRBV3-1 (or the pseudogene TRBV3-2) and TRBJ1-1, with 7 bases lining up with TRBD1. The CDR3 is made up of 16 amino acids. Germline V lookup: CDR1 LGHDT, CDR2 YNNKEL (reference sequence). The V segment lost 5 bases and the J segment 1 base; nucleotides outside the gene matches: 10. The CDR3 sequence is CASSGDREEENTEAFF. The CDR3 DNA is TGTGCCAGCAGCGGTGACAGGGAAGAAGAGAACACTGAAGCTTTCTTT.

The J gene is TRBJ2-2, the V gene TRBV5-5; the D gene is possibly TRBD2 (6 bases). This CDR3 has 14 amino acids. Germline CDR1 is SGHKS and CDR2 is YYEKEE (reference sequence). The V gene lost 2 bases and the J gene lost 5 bases, with 10 bases spanning the gap. CDR3 nucleotide sequence: TGTGCCAGCAGCTTAGGTGGGGGGACCGGGGAGCTGTTTTTT. Translated, it gives CASSLGGGTGELFF.

This rearrangement joins TRBV5-1 to TRBJ2-1, with D possibly being TRBD1 (6 bases). The CDR3 has 14 amino acids. V lost 4 bases, J lost 6 bases, and 14 bases lay in between. From germline, CDR1 is SGHRS and CDR2 YFSETQ. CDR3 amino acids: CASSDGQIFNEQFF. CDR3 sequence (DNA): TGCGCCAGCAGCGATGGACAGATATTCAATGAGCAGTTCTTC.

There are a few counts of this clone. V and J are TRBV5-1 and TRBJ2-1; 12 bases align to TRBD1. There are 16 residues in the CDR3. Trimming at V came to 4 bases and at J to 9 bases, leaving 11 bases not matched to a gene. In germline, CDR1 is SGHRS, CDR2 YFSETQ. The CDR3 protein is CASSPHRDRGRSEQFF. In DNA, the CDR3 is TGCGCCAGCAGCCCCCACCGGGACAGGGGGCGCAGTGAGCAGTTCTTC.

The chain couples TRBV5-4 to TRBJ1-6; D remains ambiguous. This CDR3 comprises 13 residues. Germline loops: CDR1 SGHNT, CDR2 YYREEE (reference sequence). V was trimmed by 3 bases and J by 6 bases, leaving 7 bases between them. Here the CDR3 DNA reads TGTGCCAGCAGCTGGGCGTTTAATTCACCCCTCCACTTT. It yields the protein CASSWAFNSPLHF. Variable domain in full (rest from reference TRBV5-4 and TRBJ1-6): ETGVTQSPTHLIKTRGQQVTLRCSSQSGHNTVSWYQQALGQGPQFIFQYYREEENGRGNFPPRFSGLQFPNYSSELNVNALELDDSALYLCASSWAFNSPLHFGNGTRLTVT.

This sequence joins TRBV5-1 and TRBJ2-2, with TRBD1 matching over 7 bases. The CDR3 extends over 16 amino acids. V was pared by 0 bases and J by 5 bases, with 7 bases of the junction left unmatched. Germline V gene lookup returns CDR1 SGHRS and CDR2 YFSETQ. CDR3 DNA sequence: TGCGCCAGCAGCTTGGACAGGGGATTGGGGACCGGGGAGCTGTTTTTT. This sequence encodes CASSLDRGLGTGELFF.

This clone is a singleton in its sample. This chain links TRBV6-5 with TRBJ1-4, with TRBD1 matching over 7 bases. CDR3 size: 14 residues. CDR1 and CDR2 (germline): MNHEY, SVGAGI. Trimming removed 6 bases from V and 5 bases from J; junction bases left unmatched: 6. Here the CDR3 DNA reads TGTGCCAGCAGCCCGGGACAGAGCAATGAAAAACTGTTTTTT. Encoded protein: CASSPGQSNEKLFF.

The CDR3 region has the DNA TGTGCCTGGTGTAACACAGGGCCTCCTTTGAACACTGAAGCTTTCTTT. Protein sequence: CAWCNTGPPLNTEAFF. The gene calls are TRBV30 and TRBJ1-1, with D perhaps TRBD1 (6 bases). CDR1 GTSNPN and CDR2 SVGIG come from the germline V gene (reference sequence). The CDR3 has 16 amino acids. V was cut by 5 bases and J by 0 bases, with 19 bases left in between. Complete variable domain (other parts from reference TRBV30 and TRBJ1-1): SQTIHQWPATLVQPVGSPLSLECTVEGTSNPNLYWYRQAAGRGLQLLFYSVGIGQISSEVPQNLSASRPQDRQFILSSKKLLLSDSGFYLCAWCNTGPPLNTEAFFGQGTRLTVV.

The rearrangement joins TRBV2 to TRBJ2-7; D is possibly TRBD1 (6 bases). Trimming took off 8 bases at V and 4 bases at J, with 18 bases between the two ends. The CDR3 length is 14 residues. CDR1 and CDR2 from the germline V gene are SNHLY and FYNNEI. In DNA, the CDR3 is TGTGCCAGCGGGGACACCCGCTTCCCTTACGAGCAGTACTTC. This encodes CASGDTRFPYEQYF.

This rearrangement joins TRBV7-9 to TRBJ2-1; D gene unclear. V lost 4 bases to trimming and J lost 1 base, with 14 bases between them. CDR3 size: 16 residues. CDR1 and CDR2 (germline): SEHNR, FQNEAQ (reference sequence). The CDR3 DNA sequence: TGTGCCAGCAGCTCGGAGATCTTCGGGTCCTACAATGAGCAGTTCTTC. Protein sequence: CASSSEIFGSYNEQFF.

This chain links TRBV7-8 with TRBJ2-1; no firm D call. Per germline, CDR1 SGHVS and CDR2 FQNEAQ. Trimming removed 0 bases from V and 0 bases from J, with 9 bases in between. This CDR3 has 16 residues. DNA for the CDR3: TGTGCCAGCAGCTTAGCGCAGAAAAGCTCCTACAATGAGCAGTTCTTC. This encodes CASSLAQKSSYNEQFF.

V gene TRBV9 combines with J gene TRBJ2-2; D may be TRBD2 (7 bases). The CDR3 is 16 amino acids. Trimming stripped 4 bases from V and 4 bases from J, with 17 bases between. The germline CDR1 and CDR2 sequences are SGDLS and YYNGEE. The CDR3 reads CASSTTGGRGTGELFF. The CDR3 DNA sequence: TGTGCCAGCAGCACGACGGGGGGCCGAGGCACCGGGGAGCTGTTTTTT. Complete variable domain (other parts from reference TRBV9 and TRBJ2-2): DSGVTQTPKHLITATGQRVTLRCSPRSGDLSVYWYQQSLDQGLQFLIQYYNGEERAKGNILERFSAQQFPDLHSELNLSSLELGDSALYFCASSTTGGRGTGELFFGEGSRLTVL.

The rearrangement joins TRBV5-4 to TRBJ1-6; TRBD1 agrees at 7 bases. V dropped 4 bases and J dropped 4; count of bases not matched to a gene: 5. Germline CDR1 reads SGHNT; CDR2 reads YYREEE (reference sequence). The CDR3 covers 15 residues. The CDR3 DNA reads TGTGCCAGCAGCCCGTCGGGACAGTATAATTCACCCCTCCACTTT. Its translation is CASSPSGQYNSPLHF. Supplemented by reference TRBV5-4 and TRBJ1-6, the full variable domain reads ETGVTQSPTHLIKTRGQQVTLRCSSQSGHNTVSWYQQALGQGPQFIFQYYREEENGRGNFPPRFSGLQFPNYSSELNVNALELDDSALYLCASSPSGQYNSPLHFGNGTRLTVT.

The CDR3 is CASSVGQFPTDTQYF. As DNA, the CDR3 is TGTGCCAGCAGCGTCGGACAGTTTCCCACAGATACGCAGTATTTT. The V call is TRBV9, the J call TRBJ2-3; D may be TRBD1 (6 bases). The CDR3 is 15 residues long. Germline V lookup: CDR1 SGDLS, CDR2 YYNGEE. Deletions cut 2 bases from V and 2 bases from J, with 12 bases between.

The gene calls are TRBV5-1 and TRBJ2-7; 9 bases line up with TRBD1. The ends lost 3 bases at V and 6 bases at J; junction bases unmatched: 7. The CDR3 runs to 14 residues. The germline V gene encodes CDR1 SGHRS and CDR2 YFSETQ. In DNA, the CDR3 is TGCGCCAGCAGCTGGGGACAGGGAGAAGCCGAGCAGTACTTC. Its translation is CASSWGQGEAEQYF.

This rearrangement joins TRBV3-1 (or the pseudogene TRBV3-2) to TRBJ2-3; TRBD2 matches 11 bases. V lost 0 bases and J lost 0; bases outside the gene matches: 11. This CDR3 comprises 20 residues. Germline V gene data show CDR1 as LGHDT and CDR2 as YNNKEL (reference sequence). The CDR3 DNA reads TGTGCCAGCAGCCAAGATGTCCAACTCGGGACTAGCGGAAGCACAGATACGCAGTATTTT. Encoded protein: CASSQDVQLGTSGSTDTQYF.

This clone was counted between two and nine times. The chain joins TRBV19 to TRBJ1-1; a possible D gene is TRBD1 (6 bases). Germline V gives CDR1 LNHDA, CDR2 SQIVND (reference sequence). The CDR3 runs 15 residues. V gave up 0 bases and J gave up 0 bases, with 8 bases separating them. In DNA form, the CDR3 reads TGTGCCAGTAGTATAGACAGGGGTTTGAACACTGAAGCTTTCTTT. It translates to CASSIDRGLNTEAFF.